The rows below give T cell receptor beta chains drawn from one sample of a study of Graves' ophthalmopathy and Graves' hyperthyroidism. MiXCR was run by TCRdb on the multiplex PCR reads, yielding one entry per CDR3 protein. The sample gives a few hundred thousand distinct CDR3 sequences, roughly 39% of which show up once; 3.5% to 5% is in the top ten. Material for sequencing was peripheral blood or thyroid tissue (not recorded which). All receptors derive from an adult man with Graves' hyperthyroidism. Each CDR3 is given with its conserved first and last residue. Fields, in order: J gene, clone size, D gene, V gene, CDR3 DNA, CDR3 protein. A D gene is named only where the DNA matches it firmly. Rows give clone size only sometimes, using once, few, many, or a class for an expanded clone.

j_call: TRBJ1-6
clone_size: many
d_call: .
v_call: TRBV5-6
cdr3_nt: TGTGCCAGCACCCGGGGGGGACGCTACTATAATTCACCCCTCCACTTT
cdr3_aa: CASTRGGRYYNSPLHF

j_call: TRBJ2-7
clone_size: .
d_call: TRBD1
v_call: TRBV5-1
cdr3_nt: TGCGCCAGCAGCTTGGCAGGGGGACAGGGTATCTACGAGCAGTACTTC
cdr3_aa: CASSLAGGQGIYEQYF

j_call: TRBJ2-7
clone_size: .
d_call: TRBD1
v_call: TRBV29-1
cdr3_nt: TGCAGCAGTTACGGGGCAGGGGGTCGGTACGAGCAGTACTTC
cdr3_aa: CSSYGAGGRYEQYF

j_call: TRBJ2-2
clone_size: once
d_call: TRBD2
v_call: TRBV6-6
cdr3_nt: TGTGCCAGCAGGATAGCGGGAGTTATGGGGGAGCTGTTTTTT
cdr3_aa: CASRIAGVMGELFF

j_call: TRBJ2-5
clone_size: .
d_call: .
v_call: TRBV10-3
cdr3_nt: TGTGCCATCAGTGAGGGGGGGTTAGAGACCCAGTACTTC
cdr3_aa: CAISEGGLETQYF

j_call: TRBJ1-4
clone_size: many
d_call: TRBD1
v_call: TRBV7-8
cdr3_nt: TGTGCCAGCAGCTTTTTCAGGGGGAATGAAAAACTGTTTTTT
cdr3_aa: CASSFFRGNEKLFF

j_call: TRBJ2-7
clone_size: many
d_call: .
v_call: TRBV20-1
cdr3_nt: TGCAGTGCTGTAGAGGACAGAGGAACCTACGAGCAGTACTTC
cdr3_aa: CSAVEDRGTYEQYF

j_call: TRBJ2-2
clone_size: .
d_call: TRBD2
v_call: TRBV7-9
cdr3_nt: TGTGCCAGCAGCTTAGTGGGACTAGCGAAATCCGGGGAGCTGTTTTTT
cdr3_aa: CASSLVGLAKSGELFF

j_call: TRBJ1-4
clone_size: .
d_call: TRBD1
v_call: TRBV12-3/TRBV12-4
cdr3_nt: TGTGCCAGCAGTGTGGACAGGGGTGAAAAACTGTTTTTT
cdr3_aa: CASSVDRGEKLFF

j_call: TRBJ1-1
clone_size: many
d_call: .
v_call: TRBV6-6
cdr3_nt: TGTGCCAGCAGTTACTGGGGAGAGTTGAACACTGAAGCTTTCTTT
cdr3_aa: CASSYWGELNTEAFF

j_call: TRBJ2-7
clone_size: .
d_call: TRBD1
v_call: TRBV12-3/TRBV12-4
cdr3_nt: TGTGCCAGCAGCTGGGGACAGGGGGGAAGGAATGAGCAGTACTTC
cdr3_aa: CASSWGQGGRNEQYF

j_call: TRBJ2-5
clone_size: .
d_call: TRBD2
v_call: TRBV2
cdr3_nt: TGTGCCAGCAGTGACGCGACTAGCGAAGAGACCCAGTACTTC
cdr3_aa: CASSDATSEETQYF

j_call: TRBJ1-1
clone_size: many
d_call: .
v_call: TRBV14
cdr3_nt: TGTGCCAGCAGCCCAGGCTTGCCTGAAGCTTTCTTT
cdr3_aa: CASSPGLPEAFF

j_call: TRBJ1-5
clone_size: many
d_call: .
v_call: TRBV12-3/TRBV12-4
cdr3_nt: TGTGCCAGCAGCTCTGCTGGTGGCAATCAGCCCCAGCATTTT
cdr3_aa: CASSSAGGNQPQHF

j_call: TRBJ2-7
clone_size: many
d_call: .
v_call: TRBV7-9
cdr3_nt: TGTGCCAGCAGCTTAATTCGGACACCTGGGGAGCAGTACTTC
cdr3_aa: CASSLIRTPGEQYF

j_call: TRBJ1-5
clone_size: .
d_call: .
v_call: TRBV5-5
cdr3_nt: TGTGCCAGCTCACTAGGGGATTCGGAGCCCCAGCATTTT
cdr3_aa: CASSLGDSEPQHF

j_call: TRBJ1-2
clone_size: .
d_call: .
v_call: TRBV27
cdr3_nt: TGTGCCAGCTACGGACAGAACCCCTCCGGTGGCTACACCTTC
cdr3_aa: CASYGQNPSGGYTF

j_call: TRBJ2-5
clone_size: many
d_call: .
v_call: TRBV15
cdr3_nt: TGTGCCACCAGCAGAGAGTGGGACCAAGAGACCCAGTACTTC
cdr3_aa: CATSREWDQETQYF

j_call: TRBJ1-5
clone_size: many
d_call: .
v_call: TRBV20-1
cdr3_nt: TGCAGTGCTAGATCTGGTTGGGCAGGGCAGCCCCAGCATTTT
cdr3_aa: CSARSGWAGQPQHF

j_call: TRBJ2-2
clone_size: .
d_call: TRBD1
v_call: TRBV20-1
cdr3_nt: TGCAGTGCTAGGGGACAGGGGGCGGCCGGGGAGCTGTTTTTT
cdr3_aa: CSARGQGAAGELFF

j_call: TRBJ2-5
clone_size: many
d_call: TRBD2
v_call: TRBV20-1
cdr3_nt: TGCAGTGCGAGCGGGGGGGCCGCGGAGACCCAGTACTTC
cdr3_aa: CSASGGAAETQYF

j_call: TRBJ2-5
clone_size: many
d_call: .
v_call: TRBV6-5
cdr3_nt: TGTGCCAGCAGTTACGGTCCAGAAGAGACCCAGTACTTC
cdr3_aa: CASSYGPEETQYF

j_call: TRBJ1-2
clone_size: .
d_call: .
v_call: TRBV10-2
cdr3_nt: TGCGCCAGCACTATGGACGGATTTTCTTACAATGGCTACACCTTC
cdr3_aa: CASTMDGFSYNGYTF

j_call: TRBJ2-3
clone_size: .
d_call: .
v_call: TRBV7-2
cdr3_nt: TGTGCCAGCAGCCCTGGGACTTTGGATACGCAGTATTTT
cdr3_aa: CASSPGTLDTQYF

j_call: TRBJ1-2
clone_size: many
d_call: TRBD1
v_call: TRBV11-2
cdr3_nt: TGTGCCAGCAGTGGGGCGGGTCCAGGGGGCTATGGCTACACCTTC
cdr3_aa: CASSGAGPGGYGYTF

j_call: TRBJ2-3
clone_size: many
d_call: .
v_call: TRBV15
cdr3_nt: TGTGCCACCAGCAGAGACGGACTAATCACAGATACGCAGTATTTT
cdr3_aa: CATSRDGLITDTQYF

j_call: TRBJ1-6
clone_size: many
d_call: .
v_call: TRBV10-3
cdr3_nt: TGTGCCATCAGTGACCGGGACCAGGGACCCCTCCACTTT
cdr3_aa: CAISDRDQGPLHF

j_call: TRBJ1-2
clone_size: .
d_call: TRBD1
v_call: TRBV29-1
cdr3_nt: TGCAGCGTTAAGGCAGGACAGGCTAACTATGGCTACACCTTC
cdr3_aa: CSVKAGQANYGYTF

j_call: TRBJ2-5
clone_size: .
d_call: TRBD2
v_call: TRBV30
cdr3_nt: TGTGCCTTCGATAGCGGGGGTGGTGAGACCCAGTACTTC
cdr3_aa: CAFDSGGGETQYF

j_call: TRBJ2-5
clone_size: many
d_call: .
v_call: TRBV10-3
cdr3_nt: TGTGCCATCAGTGATTACCAGGGGAGGCAAGAGACCCAGTACTTC
cdr3_aa: CAISDYQGRQETQYF

j_call: TRBJ1-6
clone_size: few
d_call: .
v_call: TRBV20-1
cdr3_nt: TGCAGTGCTAGAGATGGCCCCTTCTTTAATTCACCCCTCCACTTT
cdr3_aa: CSARDGPFFNSPLHF

j_call: TRBJ1-5
clone_size: many
d_call: .
v_call: TRBV6-6
cdr3_nt: TGTGCCAGCAGTACCAAAGGGGTGGGATTGGGTCAGCCCCAGCATTTT
cdr3_aa: CASSTKGVGLGQPQHF

j_call: TRBJ2-7
clone_size: .
d_call: TRBD2
v_call: TRBV2
cdr3_nt: TGTGCCAGCACCGCTAGCGGGAGCTCCTACGAGCAGTACTTC
cdr3_aa: CASTASGSSYEQYF

j_call: TRBJ2-7
clone_size: few
d_call: TRBD2
v_call: TRBV4-2
cdr3_nt: TGTGCCAGCAGCCAAGATCAGACTAGCGGGAGTTCTTATTCCTACGAGCAGTACTTC
cdr3_aa: CASSQDQTSGSSYSYEQYF

j_call: TRBJ2-7
clone_size: .
d_call: .
v_call: TRBV10-2
cdr3_nt: TGTGCCAGCAGCATTGGCAGAGGAACCTACGAGCAGTACTTC
cdr3_aa: CASSIGRGTYEQYF

j_call: TRBJ2-7
clone_size: .
d_call: TRBD2
v_call: TRBV10-3
cdr3_nt: TGTGCCATCAGTGATTTAGCGGGAGGGGGCAATGAGCAGTACTTC
cdr3_aa: CAISDLAGGGNEQYF

j_call: TRBJ2-5
clone_size: .
d_call: TRBD2
v_call: TRBV4-1
cdr3_nt: TGCGCCAGCAGCCGAGCGGGGACTAGCGGGGAAGAGACCCAGTACTTC
cdr3_aa: CASSRAGTSGEETQYF

j_call: TRBJ2-7
clone_size: many
d_call: TRBD2
v_call: TRBV12-3/TRBV12-4
cdr3_nt: TGTGCCAGCAGCCCGGGACTAGCGGGAGGCTCCTACGAGCAGTACTTC
cdr3_aa: CASSPGLAGGSYEQYF

j_call: TRBJ2-5
clone_size: many
d_call: .
v_call: TRBV2
cdr3_nt: TGTGCCAGCAGTGAAGCTGTGGAGTCCGAAGAGACCCAGTACTTC
cdr3_aa: CASSEAVESEETQYF

j_call: TRBJ2-7
clone_size: many
d_call: TRBD1
v_call: TRBV7-9
cdr3_nt: TGTGCCAGCAGCTTAGCGCTAGTGACAGGGAACCGACCTTCCTACGAGCAGTACTTC
cdr3_aa: CASSLALVTGNRPSYEQYF

j_call: TRBJ2-7
clone_size: .
d_call: TRBD2
v_call: TRBV7-2
cdr3_nt: TGTGCCAGCAGCTTAAATGGGGCGGGGGGGCCGAACGAGCAGTACTTC
cdr3_aa: CASSLNGAGGPNEQYF

j_call: TRBJ2-7
clone_size: .
d_call: .
v_call: TRBV5-6
cdr3_nt: TGTGCCAGCAGCGACGACAGAAAAAGATACGAGCAGTACTTC
cdr3_aa: CASSDDRKRYEQYF

j_call: TRBJ2-7
clone_size: .
d_call: TRBD1
v_call: TRBV5-1
cdr3_nt: TGCGCCAGCAGCCCCGGACAGGGAGCTATTGTATACGAGCAGTACTTC
cdr3_aa: CASSPGQGAIVYEQYF

j_call: TRBJ1-1
clone_size: .
d_call: TRBD1
v_call: TRBV5-1
cdr3_nt: TGCGCCAGCAGCCCCAACTCTCCCCTGACAGGGAGAAACACTGAAGCTTTCTTT
cdr3_aa: CASSPNSPLTGRNTEAFF

j_call: TRBJ1-4
clone_size: .
d_call: TRBD1
v_call: TRBV6-1
cdr3_nt: TGTGCCAGCAGTACCGACAGGGGGCTAAAAGAAAAACTGTTTTTT
cdr3_aa: CASSTDRGLKEKLFF

j_call: TRBJ2-5
clone_size: .
d_call: .
v_call: TRBV6-5
cdr3_nt: TGTGCCAGCAGTCTGCGAAAGGGAGAGACCCAGTACTTC
cdr3_aa: CASSLRKGETQYF